The T cell receptor beta chain described here comes from a study of spatial heterogeneity in lung cancer. The CDR3 contains 13 residues. In germline, CDR1 is DFQATT, CDR2 SNEGSKA (reference sequence). After removal of 5 bases from V and 9 bases from J, the junction contained 10 bases not matched to a gene. Broader study findings: Mutation tallies in tumors tracked expanded intratumoral alpha and beta TCR counts.

TCRdb ran MiXCR on the 5' RACE reads and lists one entry per CDR3 protein. The repertoire holds more than 15,000 distinct CDR3 sequences, roughly 6.2% seen once, with under 7% in the top ten. Time point indicated: sample taken at primary tumor resection. This clonotype was found many times. As yet, its antigen is unknown. This TCR came from a male donor with early-stage non-small cell lung cancer. This chain joins TRBV20-1 and TRBJ2-7, with 10 bases matching TRBD1. Specimen: lung tumor tissue, collected at surgery. The CDR3 spells CSASPGQGPSQYF. The DNA for the CDR3 is TGCAGTGCTTCTCCGGGACAGGGGCCCTCGCAGTACTTC.